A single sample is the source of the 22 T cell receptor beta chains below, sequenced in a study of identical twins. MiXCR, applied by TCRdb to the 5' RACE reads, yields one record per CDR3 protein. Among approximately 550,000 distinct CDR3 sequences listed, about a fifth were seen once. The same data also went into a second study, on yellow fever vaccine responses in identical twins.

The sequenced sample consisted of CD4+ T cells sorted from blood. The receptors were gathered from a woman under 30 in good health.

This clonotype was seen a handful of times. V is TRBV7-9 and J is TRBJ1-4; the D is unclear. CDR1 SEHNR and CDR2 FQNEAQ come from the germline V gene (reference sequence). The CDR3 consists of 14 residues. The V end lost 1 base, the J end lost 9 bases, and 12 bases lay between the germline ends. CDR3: CASSLGGSEKKLFF. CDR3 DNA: TGTGCCAGCAGCTTAGGGGGTAGTGAGAAAAAACTGTTTTTT.

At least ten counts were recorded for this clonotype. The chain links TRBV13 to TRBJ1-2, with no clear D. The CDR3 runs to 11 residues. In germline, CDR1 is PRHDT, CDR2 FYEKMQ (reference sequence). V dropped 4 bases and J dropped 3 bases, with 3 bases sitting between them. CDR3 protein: CASSYYYGYTF. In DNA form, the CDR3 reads TGTGCCAGCAGCTACTACTATGGCTACACCTTC.

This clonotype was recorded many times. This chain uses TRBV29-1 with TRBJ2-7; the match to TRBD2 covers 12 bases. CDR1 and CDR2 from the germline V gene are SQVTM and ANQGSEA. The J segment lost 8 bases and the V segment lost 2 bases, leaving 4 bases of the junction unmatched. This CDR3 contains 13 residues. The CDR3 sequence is CSVESGTSGQQYF. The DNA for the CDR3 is TGCAGCGTTGAATCCGGGACTAGCGGGCAGCAGTACTTC.

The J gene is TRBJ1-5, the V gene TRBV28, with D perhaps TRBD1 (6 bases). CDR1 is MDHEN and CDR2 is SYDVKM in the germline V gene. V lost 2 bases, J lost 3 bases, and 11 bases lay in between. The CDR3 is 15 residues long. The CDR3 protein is CASSLGQLFNQPQHF. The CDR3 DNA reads TGTGCCAGCAGTTTAGGACAGTTGTTCAATCAGCCCCAGCATTTT.

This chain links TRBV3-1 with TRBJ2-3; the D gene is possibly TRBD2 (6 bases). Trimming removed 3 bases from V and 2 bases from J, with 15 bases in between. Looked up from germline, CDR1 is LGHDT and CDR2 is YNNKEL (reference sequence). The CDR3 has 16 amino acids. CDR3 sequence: CASSHLGGLDTDTQYF. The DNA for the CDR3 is TGTGCCAGCAGCCACTTGGGGGGACTGGACACAGATACGCAGTATTTT.

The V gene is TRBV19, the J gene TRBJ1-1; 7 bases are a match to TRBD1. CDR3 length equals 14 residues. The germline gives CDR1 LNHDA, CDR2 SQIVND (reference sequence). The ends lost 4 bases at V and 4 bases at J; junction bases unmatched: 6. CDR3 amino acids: CASSKDRVGTEAFF. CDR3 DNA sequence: TGTGCCAGTAGTAAAGACAGGGTGGGCACTGAAGCTTTCTTT.

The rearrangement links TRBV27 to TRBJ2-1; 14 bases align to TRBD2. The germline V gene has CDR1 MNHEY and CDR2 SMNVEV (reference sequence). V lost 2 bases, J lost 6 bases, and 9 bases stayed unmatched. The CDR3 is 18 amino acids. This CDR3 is CASSLMLPTSGRGNEQFF. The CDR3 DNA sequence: TGTGCCAGCAGTTTAATGTTACCGACTAGCGGGAGGGGCAATGAGCAGTTCTTC.

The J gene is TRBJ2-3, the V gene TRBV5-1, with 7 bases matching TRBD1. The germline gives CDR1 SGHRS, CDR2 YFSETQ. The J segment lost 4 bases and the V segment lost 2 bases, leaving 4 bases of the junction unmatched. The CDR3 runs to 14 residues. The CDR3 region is CASSLEQGSDTQYF. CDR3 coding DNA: TGCGCCAGCAGCTTAGAACAGGGGTCAGATACGCAGTATTTT.

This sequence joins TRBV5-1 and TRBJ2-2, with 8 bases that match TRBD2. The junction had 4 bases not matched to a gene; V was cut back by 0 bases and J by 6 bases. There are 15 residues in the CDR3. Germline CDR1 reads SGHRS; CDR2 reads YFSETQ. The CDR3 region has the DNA TGCGCCAGCAGCTTGGCAGCGGGAGTAGCCGGGGAGCTGTTTTTT. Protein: CASSLAAGVAGELFF.

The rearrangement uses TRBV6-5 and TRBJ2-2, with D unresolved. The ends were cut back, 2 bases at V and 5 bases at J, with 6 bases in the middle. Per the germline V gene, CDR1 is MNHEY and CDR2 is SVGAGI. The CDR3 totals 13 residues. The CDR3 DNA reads TGTGCCAGCAGTTACGATCCTACCGGGGAGCTGTTTTTT. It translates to CASSYDPTGELFF.

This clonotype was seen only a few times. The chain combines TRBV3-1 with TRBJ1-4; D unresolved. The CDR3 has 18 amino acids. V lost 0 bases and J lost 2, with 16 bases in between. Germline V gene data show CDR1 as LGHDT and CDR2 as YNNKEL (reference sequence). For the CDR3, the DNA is TGTGCCAGCAGCCAAGAAGCCCTTAGGCCTTGGACTAATGAAAAACTGTTTTTT. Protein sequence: CASSQEALRPWTNEKLFF.

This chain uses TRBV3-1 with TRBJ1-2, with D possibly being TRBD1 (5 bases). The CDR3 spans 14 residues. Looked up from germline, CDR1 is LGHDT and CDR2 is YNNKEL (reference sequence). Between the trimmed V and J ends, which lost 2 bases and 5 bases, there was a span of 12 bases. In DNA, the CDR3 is TGTGCCAGCAGCCAACCTGGGGCTGGGTATGGCTACACCTTC. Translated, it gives CASSQPGAGYGYTF.

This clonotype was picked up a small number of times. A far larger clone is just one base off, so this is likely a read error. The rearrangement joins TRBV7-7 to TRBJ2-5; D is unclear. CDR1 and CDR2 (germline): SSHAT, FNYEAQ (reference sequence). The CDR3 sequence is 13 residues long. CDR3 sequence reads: CASSLGRQEAQYF. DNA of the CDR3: TGTGCCAGCAGCTTAGGCAGGCAAGAGGCCCAGTACTTC.

Written as DNA, the CDR3 is TGTGCCAGCAGTGAGACAGAGAGGCAGTTCTTC. Translated: CASSETERQFF. The chain has TRBV2 and TRBJ2-1; weak D call: TRBD1 (5 bases). Germline V gene lookup returns CDR1 SNHLY and CDR2 FYNNEI. This CDR3 is built from 11 residues. V was cut by 3 bases and J by 12 bases, with 9 bases left in between.

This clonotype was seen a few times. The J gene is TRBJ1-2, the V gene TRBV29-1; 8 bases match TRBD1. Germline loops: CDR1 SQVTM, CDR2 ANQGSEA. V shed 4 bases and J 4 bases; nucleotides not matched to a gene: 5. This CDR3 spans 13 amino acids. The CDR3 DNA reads TGCAGCGTTGTTATTACAGGGGGCTATGGCTACACCTTC. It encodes CSVVITGGYGYTF.

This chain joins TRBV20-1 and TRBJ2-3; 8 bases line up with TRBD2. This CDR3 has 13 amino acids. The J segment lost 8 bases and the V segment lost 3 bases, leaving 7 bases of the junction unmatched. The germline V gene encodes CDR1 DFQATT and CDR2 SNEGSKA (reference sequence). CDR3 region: CSARSPGGGTQYF. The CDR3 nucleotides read TGCAGTGCTAGGTCCCCGGGGGGGGGTACGCAGTATTTT.

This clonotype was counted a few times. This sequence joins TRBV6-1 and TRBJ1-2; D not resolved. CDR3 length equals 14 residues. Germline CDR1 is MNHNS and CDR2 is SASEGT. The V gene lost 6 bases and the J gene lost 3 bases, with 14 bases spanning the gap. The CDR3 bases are TGTGCCAGCAGCGACCCACAAAGGCACTATGGCTACACCTTC. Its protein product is CASSDPQRHYGYTF.

The CDR3: CASHRDQAGELFF. CDR3 DNA sequence: TGTGCCAGCCACCGGGACCAGGCCGGGGAGCTGTTTTTT. This chain links TRBV2 with TRBJ2-2; D possibly uses TRBD1 or TRBD2 (5 bases each). V gave up 8 bases and J gave up 6 bases, with 13 bases separating them. The CDR3 is 13 amino acids. CDR1 and CDR2 (germline): SNHLY, FYNNEI.

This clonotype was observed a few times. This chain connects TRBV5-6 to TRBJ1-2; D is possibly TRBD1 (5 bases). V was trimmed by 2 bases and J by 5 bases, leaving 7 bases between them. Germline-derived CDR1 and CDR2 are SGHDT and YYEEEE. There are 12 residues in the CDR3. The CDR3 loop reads CASSLQAYGYTF. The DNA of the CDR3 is TGTGCCAGCAGCTTACAGGCTTATGGCTACACCTTC.

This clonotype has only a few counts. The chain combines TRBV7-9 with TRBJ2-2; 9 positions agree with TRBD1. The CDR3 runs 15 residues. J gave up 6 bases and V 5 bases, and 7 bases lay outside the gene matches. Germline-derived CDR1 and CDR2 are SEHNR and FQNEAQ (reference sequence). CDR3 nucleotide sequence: TGTGCCAGCAGCACCGGGACAGGGTCTGCCGGGGAGCTGTTTTTT. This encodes CASSTGTGSAGELFF.

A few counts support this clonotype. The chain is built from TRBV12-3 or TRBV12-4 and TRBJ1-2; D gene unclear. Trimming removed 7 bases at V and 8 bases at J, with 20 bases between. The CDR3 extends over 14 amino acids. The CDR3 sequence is CASITGGVGVGYTF. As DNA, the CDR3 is TGTGCCAGCATCACCGGCGGAGTGGGAGTCGGCTACACCTTC.

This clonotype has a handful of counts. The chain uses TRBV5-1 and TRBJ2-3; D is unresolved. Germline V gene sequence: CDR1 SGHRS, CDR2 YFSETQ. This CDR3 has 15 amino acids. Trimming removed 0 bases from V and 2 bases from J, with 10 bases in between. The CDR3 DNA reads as TGCGCCAGCAGCTTGGCCGGCAGGAACACAGATACGCAGTATTTT. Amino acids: CASSLAGRNTDTQYF.